The clone carrying this TCR beta chain occurred a few times. Its matching antigen is unknown. Reverse transcribed after extraction, RNA yielded cDNA as the sequencing template. Measured with immunoSEQ multiplex PCR; TCRdb has only the in-frame clones, and not every one. The data contain some 120,000 clones, 60% to 65% of them seen just once; the ten biggest clones take up around 6%. The treatment: oral pan-JAK inhibitor, 5-10 mg twice daily. These data originate in a study of CD8+ T cells in alopecia areata. General study results and limits: Across lesional scalp, and particularly alopecia totalis/universalis, clonality surpassed that of normal scalp.

CDR1 and CDR2 from the germline V gene are LGHNA and YSLEER. Losses at the gene ends were 1 base for V and 0 bases for J; bases not matched to a gene: 5. The CDR3 runs to 16 residues. This chain uses TRBV4-3 with TRBJ2-5; 7 positions match TRBD1. The specimen comprised CD4+ T cells sorted from blood, sampled at week 4, from a patient treated with tofacitinib. The TCR sequence derives from a human donor with alopecia areata. DNA of the CDR3: TGCGCCAGCAGCCAAGCCCACGGGACAGACCAAGAGACCCAGTACTTC. This sequence encodes CASSQAHGTDQETQYF.